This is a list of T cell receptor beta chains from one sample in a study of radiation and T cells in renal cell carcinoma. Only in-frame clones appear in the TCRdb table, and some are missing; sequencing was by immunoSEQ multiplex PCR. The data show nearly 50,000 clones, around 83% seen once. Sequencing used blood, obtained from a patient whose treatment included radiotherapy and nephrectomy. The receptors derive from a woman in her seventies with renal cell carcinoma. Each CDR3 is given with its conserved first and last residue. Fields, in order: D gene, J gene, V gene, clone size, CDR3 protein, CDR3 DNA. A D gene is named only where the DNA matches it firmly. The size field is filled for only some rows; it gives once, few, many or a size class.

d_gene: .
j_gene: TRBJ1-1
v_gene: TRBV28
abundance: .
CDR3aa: CASTSVGTEAFF
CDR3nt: TGTGCCAGCACCTCAGTAGGAACTGAAGCTTTCTTT

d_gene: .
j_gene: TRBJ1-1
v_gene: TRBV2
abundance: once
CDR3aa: CASSEQGYTEAFF
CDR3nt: TGTGCCAGCAGTGAACAGGGATACACTGAAGCTTTCTTT

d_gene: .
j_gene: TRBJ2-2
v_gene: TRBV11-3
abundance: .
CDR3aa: CASSSGGHTGELFF
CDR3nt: TGTGCCAGCAGCTCGGGGGGCCACACCGGGGAGCTGTTTTTT

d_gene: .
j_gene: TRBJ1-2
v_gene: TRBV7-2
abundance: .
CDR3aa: CASTPAEAGGYTF
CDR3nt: TGTGCCAGCACCCCCGCAGAGGCTGGTGGCTACACCTTC

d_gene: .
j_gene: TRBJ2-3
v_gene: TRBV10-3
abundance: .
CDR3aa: CAISESAGAKADTQYF
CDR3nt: TGTGCCATCAGTGAGTCGGCAGGCGCCAAGGCAGATACGCAGTATTTT

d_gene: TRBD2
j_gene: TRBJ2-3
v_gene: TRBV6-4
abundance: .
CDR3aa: CASSATRETDTQYF
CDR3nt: TGTGCCAGCAGTGCCACGCGGGAGACAGATACGCAGTATTTT

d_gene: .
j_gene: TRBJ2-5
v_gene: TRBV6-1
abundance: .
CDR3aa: CASRETRGGGQETQYF
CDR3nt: TGTGCCAGCAGAGAAACGAGGGGTGGGGGCCAAGAGACCCAGTACTTC

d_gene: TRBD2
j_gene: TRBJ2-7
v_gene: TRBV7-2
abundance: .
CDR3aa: CASSLSGTSGSPYEQYF
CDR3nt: TGTGCCAGCAGCTTGTCCGGGACTAGCGGGAGCCCCTACGAGCAGTACTTC

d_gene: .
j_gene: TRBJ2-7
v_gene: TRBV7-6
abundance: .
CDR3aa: CASSPSYGGLEQYF
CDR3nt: TGTGCCAGCAGCCCTAGCTACGGGGGGCTCGAGCAGTACTTC

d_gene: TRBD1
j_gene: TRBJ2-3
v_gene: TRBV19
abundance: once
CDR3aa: CASSTGTGTDTQYF
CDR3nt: TGTGCCAGTAGTACCGGGACAGGCACAGATACGCAGTATTTT

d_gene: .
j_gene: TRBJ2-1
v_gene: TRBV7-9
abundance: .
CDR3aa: CASSFGAGTDEQFF
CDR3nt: TGTGCCAGCAGCTTCGGGGCAGGGACCGATGAGCAGTTCTTC

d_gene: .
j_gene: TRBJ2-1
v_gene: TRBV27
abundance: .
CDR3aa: CASRKNNEQFF
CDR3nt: TGTGCCAGCAGAAAGAACAATGAGCAGTTCTTC

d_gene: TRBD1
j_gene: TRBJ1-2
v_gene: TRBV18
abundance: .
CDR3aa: CASSPPLGQVYGYTF
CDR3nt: TGTGCCAGCTCACCACCCTTAGGACAGGTCTATGGCTACACCTTC

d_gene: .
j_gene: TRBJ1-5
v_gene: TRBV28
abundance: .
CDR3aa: CASSLEGQPQHF
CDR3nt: TGTGCCAGCAGTTTAGAGGGTCAGCCCCAGCATTTT

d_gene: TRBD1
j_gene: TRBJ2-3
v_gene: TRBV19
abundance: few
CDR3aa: CASSAQPTGYTDTQYF
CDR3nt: TGTGCCAGTAGTGCCCAACCGACAGGGTACACAGATACGCAGTATTTT

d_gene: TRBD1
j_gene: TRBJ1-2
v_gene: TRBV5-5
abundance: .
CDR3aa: CASTSGGNYGYTF
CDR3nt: TGTGCCAGCACCTCAGGGGGGAACTATGGCTACACCTTC

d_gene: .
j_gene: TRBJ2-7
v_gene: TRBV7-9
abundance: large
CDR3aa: CASRGHSTRNEQYF
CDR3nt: TGTGCCAGCAGAGGGCACAGCACGAGGAACGAGCAGTACTTC

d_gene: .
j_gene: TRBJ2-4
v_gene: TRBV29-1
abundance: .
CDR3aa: CSVQTGGGIQYF
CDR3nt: TGCAGCGTTCAGACAGGAGGGGGCATTCAGTACTTC

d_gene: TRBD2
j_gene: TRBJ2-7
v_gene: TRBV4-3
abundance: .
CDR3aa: CASSQDFLGGGSSYEQYF
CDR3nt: TGCGCCAGCAGCCAAGATTTTCTTGGCGGGGGGAGCTCCTACGAGCAGTACTTC

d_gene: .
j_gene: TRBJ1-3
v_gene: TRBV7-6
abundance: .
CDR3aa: CASSARSGGPGNTIYF
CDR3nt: TGTGCCAGCAGCGCCCGTTCAGGCGGTCCTGGAAACACCATATATTTT

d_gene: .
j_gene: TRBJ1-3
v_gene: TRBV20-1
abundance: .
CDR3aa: CSALFLGTIYF
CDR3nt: TGCAGTGCTCTCTTTTTAGGGACCATATATTTT

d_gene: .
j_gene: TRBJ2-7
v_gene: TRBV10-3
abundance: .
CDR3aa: CATLRAEQGEQYF
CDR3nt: TGTGCCACCTTACGGGCCGAGCAGGGCGAGCAGTACTTC

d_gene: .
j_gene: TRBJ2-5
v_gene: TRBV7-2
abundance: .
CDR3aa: CASSWQASETQYF
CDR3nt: TGTGCCAGCAGCTGGCAGGCGTCGGAGACCCAGTACTTC

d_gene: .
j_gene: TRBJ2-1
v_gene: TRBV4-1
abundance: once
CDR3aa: CASSHNSGSLYNEQFF
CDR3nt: TGCGCCAGCAGCCACAATTCAGGGAGCCTCTACAATGAGCAGTTCTTC

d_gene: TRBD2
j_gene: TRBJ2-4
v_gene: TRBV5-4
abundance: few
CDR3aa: CASSLGLAGGKNIQYF
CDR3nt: TGTGCCAGCAGCTTGGGACTAGCGGGAGGCAAAAACATTCAGTACTTC